This T cell receptor (beta chain) was observed in a study of T cell repertoires in cytomegalovirus infection. TCRdb recomputed calls from the reads with MiXCR, one row per CDR3 protein. The data hold 200,000 or so distinct CDR3 sequences, with 28% observed a single time. V was trimmed by 3 bases and J by 6 bases, leaving 15 bases between them. Germline CDR1 is SGHNT and CDR2 is YYREEE (reference sequence). This CDR3 has 14 amino acids. The rearrangement uses TRBV5-4 and TRBJ1-2; D may be TRBD1 (6 bases). The source material was PBMCs. The receptor was derived from a human donor in good health (CMV status not recorded). Some clones in this sample may be carry-over from other donors' samples. The CDR3 nucleotides read TGTGCCAGCAGCTCCTATACAGGGTTAAATGGCTACACCTTC. Translation gives CASSSYTGLNGYTF.